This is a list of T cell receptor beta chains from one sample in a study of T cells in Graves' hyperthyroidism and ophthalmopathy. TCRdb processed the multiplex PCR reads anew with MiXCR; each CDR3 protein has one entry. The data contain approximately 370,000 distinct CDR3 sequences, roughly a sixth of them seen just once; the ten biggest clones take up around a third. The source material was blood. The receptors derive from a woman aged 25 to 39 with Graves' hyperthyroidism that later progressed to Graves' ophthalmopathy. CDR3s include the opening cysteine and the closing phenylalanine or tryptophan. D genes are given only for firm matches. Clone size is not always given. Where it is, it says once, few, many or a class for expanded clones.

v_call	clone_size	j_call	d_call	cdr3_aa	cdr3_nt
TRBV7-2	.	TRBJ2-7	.	CASSLGGLGSYEQYF	TGTGCCAGCAGCTTAGGGGGCTTAGGGTCCTACGAGCAGTACTTC
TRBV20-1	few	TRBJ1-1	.	CSARDWLTGENTEAFF	TGCAGTGCTAGAGATTGGTTGACAGGCGAGAACACTGAAGCTTTCTTT
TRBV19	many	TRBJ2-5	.	CASSTRPGGRFFETQYF	TGTGCCAGTAGTACCCGCCCCGGGGGCCGGTTTTTTGAGACCCAGTACTTC
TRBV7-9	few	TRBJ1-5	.	CASSLGVGLHQPQHF	TGTGCCAGCAGCTTAGGAGTAGGGTTGCATCAGCCCCAGCATTTT
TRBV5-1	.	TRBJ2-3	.	CASSLRVSGASYTQYF	TGCGCCAGCAGCTTGAGAGTTTCGGGAGCTTCGTATACGCAGTATTTT
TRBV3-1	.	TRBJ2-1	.	CASSQGWLGRSYNEQFF	TGTGCCAGCAGCCAGGGGTGGTTAGGCAGGTCCTACAATGAGCAGTTCTTC
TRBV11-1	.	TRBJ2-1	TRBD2	CASSLQAGGNEQFF	TGTGCCAGCAGTCTCCAAGCGGGGGGCAATGAGCAGTTCTTC
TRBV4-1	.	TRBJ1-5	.	CASSQALSQPQHF	TGCGCCAGCAGCCAAGCCCTAAGCCAGCCCCAGCATTTT
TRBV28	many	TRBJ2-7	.	CASSLFFTLSYEQYF	TGTGCCAGCAGTTTATTTTTCACTCTCTCCTACGAGCAGTACTTC
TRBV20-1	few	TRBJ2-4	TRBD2	CSARKASGGLGNIQYF	TGCAGTGCTAGGAAGGCTAGCGGGGGGCTGGGAAACATTCAGTACTTC
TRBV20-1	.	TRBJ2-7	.	CSARPRAYEQYF	TGCAGTGCTAGACCGCGCGCTTACGAGCAGTACTTC